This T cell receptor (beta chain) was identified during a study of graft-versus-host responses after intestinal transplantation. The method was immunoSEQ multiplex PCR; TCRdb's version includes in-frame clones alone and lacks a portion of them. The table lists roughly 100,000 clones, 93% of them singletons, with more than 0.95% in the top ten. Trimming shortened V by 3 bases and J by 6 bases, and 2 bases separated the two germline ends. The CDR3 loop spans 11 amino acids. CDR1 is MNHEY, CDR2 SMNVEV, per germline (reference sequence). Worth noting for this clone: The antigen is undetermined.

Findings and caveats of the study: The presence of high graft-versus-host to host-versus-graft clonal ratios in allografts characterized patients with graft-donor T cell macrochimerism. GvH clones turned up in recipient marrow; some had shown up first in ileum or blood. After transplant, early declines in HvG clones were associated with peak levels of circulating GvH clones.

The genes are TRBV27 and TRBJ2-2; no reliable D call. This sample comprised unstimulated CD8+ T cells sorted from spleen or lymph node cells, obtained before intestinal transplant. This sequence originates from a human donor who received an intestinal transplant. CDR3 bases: TGTGCCAGCAGTTTTGCCGGGGAGCTGTTTTTT. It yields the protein CASSFAGELFF.